This entry describes one T cell receptor (beta chain). The data were taken from a study of shared clonotypes between healthy human individuals. Study summary: Per-donor plates numbered three CD4 naive, three CD4 memory, two CD8 naive and one CD8 memory.

The CDR3 loop spans 15 amino acids. The trim removed 5 bases at V and 2 bases at J, leaving 6 bases unmatched. Germline V gene data show CDR1 as SNHLY and CDR2 as FYNNEI. Per the study methods: Sequence data from immunoSEQ were junction-only and lacked quality scores; consequently, filtering differed. Method: immunoSEQ multiplex PCR; TCRdb's copy keeps in-frame clones and lacks some. Clone size and V and J calls were adopted from that table, with D and trimming inferred from the DNA. This sample carries some 2.1 million clones, 85% to 95% of them seen once, and the ten largest clones take 0.13%. The specimen was naive CD4+ T cells sorted from blood. Subset denoted: CD45RA+ positively selected. The source of this sequence is a man aged 18 to 30 in good health. The V call is TRBV2, the J call TRBJ2-5; 9 nucleotides line up with TRBD2. The CDR3 sequence is CASSKSSGTQETQYF. In nucleotides, the CDR3 is TGTGCCAGCAGTAAATCTAGCGGGACTCAAGAGACCCAGTACTTC.